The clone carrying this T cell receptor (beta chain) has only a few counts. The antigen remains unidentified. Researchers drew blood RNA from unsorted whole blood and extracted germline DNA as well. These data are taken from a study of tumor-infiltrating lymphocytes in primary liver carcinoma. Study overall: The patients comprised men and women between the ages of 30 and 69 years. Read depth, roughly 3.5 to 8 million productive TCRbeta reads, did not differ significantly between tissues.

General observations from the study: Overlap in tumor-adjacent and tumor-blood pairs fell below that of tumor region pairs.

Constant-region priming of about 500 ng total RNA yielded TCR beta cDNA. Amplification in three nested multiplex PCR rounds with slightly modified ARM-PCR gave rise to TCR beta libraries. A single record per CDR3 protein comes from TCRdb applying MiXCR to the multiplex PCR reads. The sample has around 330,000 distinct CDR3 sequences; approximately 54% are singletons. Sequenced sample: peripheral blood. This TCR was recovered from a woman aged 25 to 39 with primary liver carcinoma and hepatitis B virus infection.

CDR3 nucleotide sequence: TGCGCCAGCAGCCAAGATCCTCCCGGGGTTACTAATGAAAAACTGTTTTTT. Its translation: CASSQDPPGVTNEKLFF. The chain employs TRBV4-3 and TRBJ1-4; D is ambiguous. Germline V gene sequence: CDR1 LGHNA, CDR2 YSLEER. Trimming pared 0 bases from V and 2 bases from J, leaving 13 bases between. This CDR3 region has 17 residues.